This passage covers 5 T cell receptor beta chains from one sample sequenced in a study of cytomegalovirus exposure and HLA in healthy donors (dated by TCRdb to about 2017). The library came from the immunoSEQ multiplex PCR assay. The table was pulled from immuneACCESS by TCRdb, which kept in-frame rearrangements only. Such tables lose some clones; where checked, under half of the loss comes from unresolved V genes, and the rest has no known cause. In this sample the table shows some 72,000 clones, 90% to 97% of which occur a single time. The ten top clones hold 1.6% of the sample. Material: PBMCs. The receptors stem from a man aged 18 to 35 in good health and CMV-seropositive.

In this sample, this clone turned up once. The rearrangement joins TRBV19 to TRBJ1-5, with TRBD1 identical over 9 bases. This CDR3 region has 14 residues. CDR1 is LNHDA and CDR2 is SQIVND in the germline V gene (reference sequence). The trim removed 3 bases at V and 6 bases at J, leaving 3 bases unmatched. The CDR3 DNA reads TGTGCCAGTAGTATCCGGACAGGGGTTCAGCCCCAGCATTTT. Translation: CASSIRTGVQPQHF.

The chain carries TRBV6-4 and TRBJ2-3, with D perhaps matching TRBD1 (5 bases). Germline V CDR1 and CDR2: MRHNA, SNTAGT. The CDR3 runs to 17 residues. Deletions cut 0 bases from V and 8 bases from J, with 21 bases between. As DNA, the CDR3 is TGTGCCAGCAGTGACTCCGACAAATTGGGGCATTATGGTACGCAGTATTTT. Translation gives CASSDSDKLGHYGTQYF.

The V gene is TRBV19, the J gene TRBJ1-5; D gene uncertain. Germline V gene sequence: CDR1 LNHDA, CDR2 SQIVND (reference sequence). V was cut by 9 bases and J by 10 bases, with 7 bases left in between. The CDR3 has 9 residues. The CDR3: CASGFPQHF. For the CDR3, the DNA is TGTGCCAGCGGTTTCCCCCAGCATTTT.

The chain couples TRBV28 to TRBJ2-7; TRBD1 might be the D (6 bases). Trimming cost V 3 bases and J 3 bases, with 12 bases left between them. CDR1 is MDHEN and CDR2 is SYDVKM in the germline V gene. This CDR3 has 14 residues. The chain's CDR3 is CASSFVTGVYEQYF. The DNA of the CDR3 is TGTGCCAGCAGTTTTGTGACAGGTGTCTACGAGCAGTACTTC. Full variable domain (outside the CDR3, taken from reference TRBV28 and TRBJ2-7): DVKVTQSSRYLVKRTGEKVFLECVQDMDHENMFWYRQDPGLGLRLIYFSYDVKMKEKGDIPEGYSVSREKKERFSLILESASTNQTSMYLCASSFVTGVYEQYFGPGTRLTVT.

This clone came up a few times. The rearrangement links TRBV29-1 to TRBJ1-1, with D uncertain. With 3 bases removed from V and 4 bases from J, the gap between germline ends came to 9 bases. This CDR3 spans 12 amino acids. Germline assignment: CDR1 SQVTM and CDR2 ANQGSEA. The DNA of the CDR3 is TGCAGCGTTGACTTGACACTCACTGAAGCTTTCTTT. Its translation is CSVDLTLTEAFF.